Below are 24 T cell receptor beta chains sequenced from a single sample in a study of blood T cell repertoires in COVID-19. Data came from immunoSEQ multiplex PCR; TCRdb stores just in-frame clones and leaves some out. The data hold approximately 50,000 clones, with over 75% observed a single time. The sequencing input was peripheral blood. The source of these receptors is a man aged 45-65 years with active COVID-19.

This chain uses TRBV29-1 with TRBJ2-5; a possible D gene is TRBD1 (6 bases). The CDR3 is 15 amino acids. The V and J ends lost 5 bases and 5 bases respectively, with 21 bases between them. CDR1 and CDR2 from the germline V gene are SQVTM and ANQGSEA. The CDR3 bases are TGCAGCGTTCTAAGCCCATTAGGGGGTATCGAGACCCAGTACTTC. Its protein product is CSVLSPLGGIETQYF. Using reference TRBV29-1 and TRBJ2-5 for the parts outside the CDR3, the full variable domain is SAVISQKPSRDICQRGTSLTIQCQVDSQVTMMFWYRQQPGQSLTLIATANQGSEATYESGFVIDKFPISRPNLTFSTLTVSNMSPEDSSIYLCSVLSPLGGIETQYFGPGTRLLVL.

The rearrangement links TRBV12-3 or TRBV12-4 to TRBJ2-1, with D possibly matching TRBD2 (6 bases). This CDR3 has 13 amino acids. Trimming stripped 4 bases from V and 10 bases from J, with 14 bases between. The CDR3 nucleotides read TGTGCCAGCAGTTCGGGACTCCCTCGCGAGCAGTTCTTC. Amino acids: CASSSGLPREQFF.

The genes are TRBV6-2 or TRBV6-3 and TRBJ2-7; no definite D call. V lost 0 bases, J lost 0 bases, and 12 bases lay in between. The CDR3 loop spans 16 amino acids. Germline lookup yields CDR1 MNHEY and CDR2 SVGEGT. Here the CDR3 reads CASSYSVRSYSYEQYF. DNA of the CDR3: TGTGCCAGCAGTTACTCGGTTAGGAGCTACTCCTACGAGCAGTACTTC.

The J gene is TRBJ2-5, the V gene TRBV28; 9 nucleotides match TRBD2. This CDR3 is built from 13 residues. From germline, CDR1 is MDHEN and CDR2 SYDVKM. Trimming removed 6 bases from V and 1 base from J; junction bases left unmatched: 0. The DNA of the CDR3 is TGTGCCAGCAGGACTAGCGGCCAAGAGACCCAGTACTTC. Its translation: CASRTSGQETQYF.

The chain couples TRBV19 to TRBJ1-4; unclear D gene. Trimming took 3 bases from V and 7 from J, leaving 15 bases between them. This CDR3 is built from 15 residues. Germline CDR1 is LNHDA and CDR2 is SQIVND (reference sequence). The CDR3: CASSIRASAGEKLFF. The CDR3, as DNA: TGTGCCAGTAGTATTAGGGCCTCCGCGGGTGAAAAACTGTTTTTT.

V usage is TRBV7-2 and J usage is TRBJ2-6; D gene uncertain. The germline V and J ends were trimmed by 5 bases and 2 bases, with 13 bases remaining between them. This CDR3 has 16 residues. Germline V gene lookup returns CDR1 SGHTA and CDR2 FQGNSA. The CDR3 protein is CASSPTPVPGANVLTF. The CDR3 nucleotides read TGTGCCAGCAGCCCCACGCCGGTCCCTGGGGCCAACGTCCTGACTTTC.

This clone was seen more than once but under ten times. V and J are TRBV7-2 and TRBJ2-3; 10 bases line up with TRBD2. Germline CDR1 reads SGHTA; CDR2 reads FQGNSA. The V gene end was trimmed by 6 bases and the J gene end by 4 bases; junction bases not matched to a gene: 13. The CDR3 runs to 17 residues. The CDR3 sequence is CASRIFRASGGADTQYF. The CDR3 DNA reads as TGTGCCAGCAGGATTTTTAGGGCTAGCGGGGGAGCAGATACGCAGTATTTT.

The chain uses TRBV5-4 and TRBJ1-1; D is unclear. Trimming took 3 bases from V and 1 from J, leaving 10 bases between them. Germline V lookup: CDR1 SGHNT, CDR2 YYREEE (reference sequence). The CDR3 covers 14 residues. The CDR3: CASSSERGNTEAFF. CDR3 DNA: TGTGCCAGCAGCTCGGAGCGGGGGAACACTGAAGCTTTCTTT.

V gene TRBV28 combines with J gene TRBJ1-2, with D uncertain. V gave up 7 bases and J gave up 3 bases, with 6 bases separating them. Germline lookup yields CDR1 MDHEN and CDR2 SYDVKM. The CDR3 consists of 11 residues. The CDR3 region is CASTRDYGYTF. The CDR3 nucleotides read TGTGCCAGCACCCGAGACTATGGCTACACCTTC.

This clone was recorded once. The V call is TRBV6-2 or TRBV6-3, the J call TRBJ2-1, with 13 bases lining up with TRBD2. With V trimmed by 2 bases and J by 8 bases, 3 bases remained unmatched. Germline CDR1 and CDR2: MNHEY and SVGEGT. The CDR3 extends over 15 amino acids. CDR3 protein: CASSYGTSGMDEQFF. The CDR3 DNA reads as TGTGCCAGCAGTTACGGGACTAGCGGGATGGATGAGCAGTTCTTC.

The V gene is TRBV28, the J gene TRBJ2-6; the D gene is possibly TRBD2 (5 bases). The germline gives CDR1 MDHEN, CDR2 SYDVKM. V shed 5 bases and J shed 2 bases, with 22 bases lying between them. This CDR3 is built from 19 residues. The CDR3 here is CASSTPGLGEGTGANVLTF. CDR3 in DNA: TGTGCCAGCAGTACTCCCGGGCTCGGGGAAGGAACTGGGGCCAACGTCCTGACTTTC. The entire variable domain, with the rest obtained from reference TRBV28 and TRBJ2-6, is as follows: DVKVTQSSRYLVKRTGEKVFLECVQDMDHENMFWYRQDPGLGLRLIYFSYDVKMKEKGDIPEGYSVSREKKERFSLILESASTNQTSMYLCASSTPGLGEGTGANVLTFGAGSRLTVL.

The chain is built from TRBV18 and TRBJ2-5; the D gene is possibly TRBD2 (5 bases). This CDR3 contains 14 residues. V was trimmed by 4 bases and J by 4 bases, leaving 13 bases between them. CDR1 is KGHSH, CDR2 LQKENI, per germline. The CDR3 here is CASSRADPRETQYF. In DNA, the CDR3 is TGTGCCAGCTCACGAGCGGACCCACGAGAGACCCAGTACTTC.

The chain links TRBV30 to TRBJ1-6; 7 bases agree with TRBD1. Germline V gene data show CDR1 as GTSNPN and CDR2 as SVGIG (reference sequence). V was pared by 3 bases and J by 7 bases, with 9 bases of the junction left unmatched. The CDR3 contains 15 residues. This CDR3 reads CAWRPWDSGNSPLHF. Here the CDR3 DNA reads TGTGCCTGGAGGCCCTGGGACAGCGGAAATTCACCCCTCCACTTT.

V gene TRBV7-9 combines with J gene TRBJ2-5, with D possibly matching TRBD1 (6 bases). Germline-derived CDR1 and CDR2 are SEHNR and FQNEAQ (reference sequence). V was shortened by 6 bases and J by 1 base, with 15 bases between the two germline ends. The CDR3 extends over 15 amino acids. The CDR3 DNA follows: TGTGCCAGCAGACGCTTGGGGGCCTCCCAAGAGACCCAGTACTTC. Its protein is CASRRLGASQETQYF.

The rearrangement uses TRBV4-1 and TRBJ2-1; 12 bases agree with TRBD2. This CDR3 contains 17 residues. CDR1 is MGHRA, CDR2 YSYEKL, per germline. The V and J ends lost 3 bases and 3 bases, in that order; junction bases with no gene match: 6. The CDR3 DNA follows: TGCGCCAGCAGCCACCGGACTAGCGGGATGGGCTACAATGAGCAGTTCTTC. Amino acids: CASSHRTSGMGYNEQFF.

The J gene is TRBJ1-6, the V gene TRBV7-4, with D possibly TRBD1 on 6 matching bases. Germline V CDR1 and CDR2: SGHVT, SQSDAQ. The V end was cut by 1 base, the J end by 1 base, with 17 bases between. This CDR3 comprises 19 residues. The CDR3 is CASSLEQGETASYNSPLHF. The CDR3 coding sequence is TGTGCCAGCAGCTTAGAACAGGGAGAAACGGCGTCCTATAATTCACCCCTCCACTTT.

The chain is built from TRBV18 and TRBJ1-4; unclear D gene. Germline V lookup: CDR1 KGHSH, CDR2 LQKENI. This CDR3 region has 14 residues. Trimming removed 4 bases at V and 6 bases at J, with 12 bases between. The CDR3 sequence: CASSLMRVDEKLFF. In DNA form, the CDR3 reads TGTGCCAGCTCACTTATGAGGGTGGATGAAAAACTGTTTTTT.

This clone was counted between two and nine times. The rearrangement joins TRBV27 to TRBJ1-5, with TRBD1 identical over 7 bases. Germline-derived CDR1 and CDR2 are MNHEY and SMNVEV (reference sequence). There are 16 residues in the CDR3. After removal of 5 bases from V and 0 bases from J, the junction contained 7 bases not matched to a gene. The DNA for the CDR3 is TGTGCCAGCAGTCCCGGGACAGTCTATAGCAATCAGCCCCAGCATTTT. Translation: CASSPGTVYSNQPQHF.

This chain uses TRBV5-1 with TRBJ2-1; TRBD2 might be the D (6 bases). CDR1 and CDR2 (germline): SGHRS, YFSETQ. Trimming pared 3 bases from V and 8 bases from J, leaving 6 bases between. The CDR3 is 11 amino acids. CDR3 sequence: CASSWGDEQFF. The CDR3 DNA follows: TGCGCCAGCAGCTGGGGGGATGAGCAGTTCTTC.

The V and J genes are TRBV7-6 and TRBJ2-1; possible D gene TRBD1, 6 bases. CDR1 is SGHVS and CDR2 is FNYEAQ in the germline V gene. The CDR3 is made up of 19 amino acids. The germline V and J ends were trimmed by 5 bases and 0 bases, with 23 bases remaining between them. The CDR3: CASSPLGTRGPFSYNEQFF. For the CDR3, the DNA is TGTGCCAGCAGCCCTCTCGGAACCAGGGGCCCTTTCTCCTACAATGAGCAGTTCTTC.

This clone appeared a single time. The CDR3 loop is CASGGRSAYEQYF. The CDR3 DNA reads as TGTGCCAGCGGGGGGAGATCAGCCTACGAGCAGTACTTC. The genes are TRBV6-5 and TRBJ2-7, with a weak D call TRBD2 (6 bases). The CDR3 sequence is 13 residues long. CDR1 and CDR2 (germline): MNHEY, SVGAGI. The germline V and J ends were trimmed by 8 bases and 2 bases, with 13 bases remaining between them.

The rearrangement joins TRBV7-2 to TRBJ2-7; the D is unclear. CDR1 and CDR2 from the germline V gene are SGHTA and FQGNSA. Trimming pared 5 bases from V and 0 bases from J, leaving 5 bases between. This CDR3 has 12 residues. CDR3 nucleotide sequence: TGTGCCAGCAGCCTGAGCTCCTACGAGCAGTACTTC. Its protein product is CASSLSSYEQYF.

The CDR3 DNA sequence: TGCGCCAGCAGCTTGGGGCCGGGAGAGACCCAGTACTTC. This gives the protein CASSLGPGETQYF. The rearrangement joins TRBV5-1 to TRBJ2-5; D is unresolved. CDR1 and CDR2 from the germline V gene are SGHRS and YFSETQ. This CDR3 has 13 residues. V gave up 0 bases and J gave up 4 bases, with 7 bases separating them.

The V call is TRBV9, the J call TRBJ2-1; a possible D gene is TRBD2 (6 bases). Germline V gene sequence: CDR1 SGDLS, CDR2 YYNGEE. There are 17 residues in the CDR3. V was clipped by 1 base and J by 5 bases, with 19 bases between them. The CDR3 reads CASSVSHRTNTNNEQFF. CDR3 nucleotides: TGTGCCAGCAGCGTAAGTCACCGGACTAACACTAACAATGAGCAGTTCTTC.